The 9 T cell receptor beta chains below come from one sample, sequenced in a study of cytomegalovirus exposure and HLA in healthy donors. In the PCR, 60 Vbeta and 13 Jbeta primers were used. Sequencing used immunoSEQ multiplex PCR; TCRdb keeps in-frame clones, though not all of them. The repertoire has roughly 200,000 clones, 79% of them found once; the top ten carry roughly 4.5%. Specimen: PBMCs. These receptors were obtained from a woman in her 30s in good health and CMV-seropositive.

The rearrangement links TRBV6-5 to TRBJ1-1, with 9 bases lining up with TRBD1. V lost 0 bases to trimming and J lost 6 bases; unmatched junction nucleotides: 5. The CDR3 contains 15 residues. Per germline, CDR1 MNHEY and CDR2 SVGAGI. In DNA form, the CDR3 reads TGTGCCAGCAGTTACTCGGGGACAGGGTCGGCTGAAGCTTTCTTT. Translating it yields CASSYSGTGSAEAFF.

Turning to this clone: Other DNA sequences in this specimen translate into the identical CDR3. This chain connects TRBV5-4 to TRBJ1-1; maybe TRBD1 (5 bases). Germline V gene lookup returns CDR1 SGHNT and CDR2 YYREEE (reference sequence). Trimming took 2 bases from V and 4 from J, leaving 6 bases between them. The CDR3 is made up of 12 amino acids. CDR3 DNA: TGTGCCAGCAGCTTCGGGGGCACTGAAGCTTTCTTT. This translates into CASSFGGTEAFF.

The genes are TRBV4-3 and TRBJ2-7, with TRBD1 matching over 7 bases. V gave up 0 bases and J gave up 3 bases; unmatched junction bases: 8. The CDR3 loop spans 16 amino acids. Germline assignment: CDR1 LGHNA and CDR2 YSLEER. The CDR3 DNA is TGCGCCAGCAGCCAAGATAACAGGGGTCCCTACTACGAGCAGTACTTC. This sequence encodes CASSQDNRGPYYEQYF.

The chain links TRBV7-2 to TRBJ2-5; the match to TRBD1 covers 10 bases. Germline CDR1 reads SGHTA; CDR2 reads FQGNSA. The CDR3 has 14 amino acids. Losses at the gene ends were 5 bases for V and 5 bases for J; bases not matched to a gene: 5. CDR3 nucleotide sequence: TGTGCCAGCAGCATCTGGGACAGGGGTGAGACCCAGTACTTC. Protein: CASSIWDRGETQYF.

This CDR3 is CASSPRGAQDEQYF. The DNA of the CDR3 is TGCGCCAGCAGCCCGCGGGGGGCCCAAGACGAGCAGTACTTC. This rearrangement joins TRBV5-1 to TRBJ2-7; 8 nucleotides line up with TRBD2. CDR1 SGHRS and CDR2 YFSETQ come from the germline V gene. This CDR3 is built from 14 residues. The ends lost 4 bases at V and 5 bases at J; junction bases unmatched: 8.

The chain employs TRBV5-1 and TRBJ1-6; D possibly corresponds to TRBD1 (5 bases). Between the trimmed V and J ends, which lost 0 bases and 9 bases, there was a span of 10 bases. The germline gives CDR1 SGHRS, CDR2 YFSETQ. The CDR3 contains 14 residues. CDR3 bases: TGCGCCAGCAGCTTGGCCGGGGGGTTTTCACCCCTCCACTTT. Its protein is CASSLAGGFSPLHF.

The chain is built from TRBV7-6 and TRBJ2-7; TRBD1 matches 8 bases. With 4 bases clipped from V and 5 bases from J, the junction kept 7 bases outside the gene matches. The CDR3 contains 14 residues. Germline V lookup: CDR1 SGHVS, CDR2 FNYEAQ. The CDR3, as DNA: TGTGCCAGCAGCTGGGCGGACAGGGACCACGAGCAGTACTTC. It encodes CASSWADRDHEQYF.

This sequence joins TRBV19 and TRBJ2-4, with D perhaps matching TRBD1 (6 bases). V dropped 2 bases and J dropped 16 bases, with 15 bases sitting between them. This CDR3 has 12 residues. The germline V gene has CDR1 LNHDA and CDR2 SQIVND (reference sequence). As DNA, the CDR3 is TGTGCCAGTAGTATAAGGACGGACAGATATTACTTC. It translates to CASSIRTDRYYF. The full variable domain, in which reference TRBV19 and TRBJ2-4 provide the parts outside the CDR3, is DGGITQSPKYLFRKEGQNVTLSCEQNLNHDAMYWYRQDPGQGLRLIYYSQIVNDFQKGDIAEGYSVSREKKESFPLTVTSAQKNPTAFYLCASSIRTDRYYFGAGTRLSVL.

The CDR3 sequence: CASSSEGYSNQPQHF. DNA of the CDR3: TGTGCCAGCTCCTCCGAGGGCTATAGCAATCAGCCCCAGCATTTT. The gene calls are TRBV27 and TRBJ1-5; the D is unclear. CDR1 and CDR2 (germline): MNHEY, SMNVEV (reference sequence). Trimming removed 8 bases at V and 0 bases at J, with 14 bases between. This CDR3 is 15 amino acids long.